These 5 T cell receptor beta chains originate from one sample sequenced in a study of T cell responses to AZD1222 COVID-19 vaccine. Profiled with immunoSEQ multiplex PCR; TCRdb holds only in-frame clones, not every one. This table has 29,000 or so clones, over 90% appearing once. The sequences come from peripheral blood, collected on day 0 of AZD1222 vaccination. These receptors were obtained from an adult in good health.

This clone is medium-sized within its sample. The CDR3 DNA is TGTGCCACCAGCAAGGGGGACGAGCAGTACTTC. Translated: CATSKGDEQYF. V and J are TRBV15 and TRBJ2-7; weak D call: TRBD1 (6 bases). This CDR3 is 11 amino acids long. CDR1 and CDR2 (germline): LNHNV, YYDKDF (reference sequence). V was pared by 4 bases and J by 5 bases, with 6 bases between.

The chain couples TRBV30 to TRBJ1-2, with TRBD1 matching 11 bases. Germline V gene sequence: CDR1 GTSNPN, CDR2 SVGIG (reference sequence). V shed 5 bases, J shed 5 bases, and the junction held 10 bases outside the gene matches. This CDR3 region has 15 residues. CDR3 sequence reads: CAWYSGTGGKYGYTF. The CDR3 DNA follows: TGTGCCTGGTACTCCGGGACAGGGGGGAAGTATGGCTACACCTTC.

The chain couples TRBV6-5 to TRBJ1-2, with D maybe TRBD1 (6 bases). The CDR3 length is 14 residues. V was shortened by 0 bases and J by 6 bases, with 11 bases between the two germline ends. Germline loops: CDR1 MNHEY, CDR2 SVGAGI. The CDR3 DNA is TGTGCCAGCAGTTACTCACCAGGGGATGATGGCTACACCTTC. The encoded protein is CASSYSPGDDGYTF.

The rearrangement joins TRBV12-3 or TRBV12-4 to TRBJ2-3; D uncertain. V dropped 4 bases and J dropped 5 bases, with 7 bases sitting between them. The CDR3 length is 12 residues. In DNA form, the CDR3 reads TGTGCCAGCAGTTGGGCTAAAGATACGCAGTATTTT. This encodes CASSWAKDTQYF.

This chain connects TRBV2 to TRBJ1-2; 9 nucleotides match TRBD1. The CDR3 spans 13 residues. Per the germline V gene, CDR1 is SNHLY and CDR2 is FYNNEI. V trimming: 6 bases; J trimming: 8 bases; junction bases outside the gene matches: 7. The CDR3: CASSLTGGYGYTF. The CDR3, as DNA: TGTGCCAGCAGCCTCACAGGGGGCTACGGCTACACCTTC.